This is a list of T cell receptor beta chains from one sample in a study of regulatory T cells in long-lasting Graves disease. Each CDR3 protein gets one entry after TCRdb re-called the multiplex PCR reads with MiXCR. The sample lists 300,000 to 400,000 distinct CDR3 sequences, more than 15% occurring once. The source was peripheral blood mononuclear cells (PBMCs), collected at new diagnosis, from a patient treated with antithyroid drugs. These receptor sequences come from a female donor with Graves disease. Each CDR3 is given with its conserved first and last residue. The order of the fields is D gene, J gene, clone size, V gene, CDR3 protein, CDR3 DNA. D genes are given only for firm matches. Size is omitted from some rows. Given values are once, few, many or a class for expanded clones.

D gene: TRBD2; J gene: TRBJ2-7; clone size: many; V gene: TRBV10-3; CDR3 protein: CAISEGTRNEQYF; CDR3 DNA: TGTGCCATCAGTGAAGGGACTAGGAACGAGCAGTACTTC
D gene: TRBD2; J gene: TRBJ2-3; clone size: -; V gene: TRBV18; CDR3 protein: CASSQGTSGSADTQYF; CDR3 DNA: TGTGCCAGCTCACAAGGGACTAGCGGGAGTGCAGATACGCAGTATTTT
D gene: -; J gene: TRBJ2-7; clone size: many; V gene: TRBV19; CDR3 protein: CASSPSGSASPEQYF; CDR3 DNA: TGTGCCAGTAGTCCGTCAGGTAGCGCCTCTCCCGAGCAGTACTTC
D gene: -; J gene: TRBJ2-7; clone size: many; V gene: TRBV29-1; CDR3 protein: CSVETKVGDPYEQYF; CDR3 DNA: TGCAGCGTTGAAACCAAGGTCGGGGATCCCTACGAGCAGTACTTC
D gene: TRBD1; J gene: TRBJ1-3; clone size: few; V gene: TRBV19; CDR3 protein: CASTRGPISGNTIYF; CDR3 DNA: TGTGCCAGTACCAGGGGGCCTATCTCTGGAAACACCATATATTTT
D gene: -; J gene: TRBJ2-7; clone size: -; V gene: TRBV7-6; CDR3 protein: CASSLGIGSYEQYF; CDR3 DNA: TGTGCCAGCAGCTTAGGCATCGGTTCCTACGAGCAGTACTTC
D gene: -; J gene: TRBJ2-2; clone size: many; V gene: TRBV12-3/TRBV12-4; CDR3 protein: CASSRRDSRTGELFF; CDR3 DNA: TGTGCCAGCAGCCGTAGGGACTCGAGAACCGGGGAGCTGTTTTTT
D gene: TRBD1; J gene: TRBJ2-7; clone size: -; V gene: TRBV10-1; CDR3 protein: CASSENFGQGASTYEQYF; CDR3 DNA: TGCGCCAGCAGTGAGAATTTCGGACAGGGGGCCTCAACCTACGAGCAGTACTTC
D gene: TRBD1; J gene: TRBJ2-1; clone size: many; V gene: TRBV19; CDR3 protein: CASSTAGTGAVGYNEQFF; CDR3 DNA: TGTGCCAGTAGTACTGCCGGGACAGGGGCCGTCGGCTACAATGAGCAGTTCTTC
D gene: -; J gene: TRBJ1-4; clone size: many; V gene: TRBV19; CDR3 protein: CASSIKTVNEKLFF; CDR3 DNA: TGTGCCAGTAGTATTAAGACAGTTAATGAAAAACTGTTTTTT
D gene: TRBD2; J gene: TRBJ2-1; clone size: -; V gene: TRBV6-2/TRBV6-3; CDR3 protein: CASSYSPSGRYEQFF; CDR3 DNA: TGTGCCAGCAGTTACTCGCCGAGCGGGAGGTATGAGCAGTTCTTC
D gene: -; J gene: TRBJ1-2; clone size: many; V gene: TRBV27; CDR3 protein: CASSATGFYGYTF; CDR3 DNA: TGTGCCAGCAGCGCGACAGGTTTCTATGGCTACACCTTC
D gene: -; J gene: TRBJ2-7; clone size: many; V gene: TRBV7-9; CDR3 protein: CASSLGTYEQYF; CDR3 DNA: TGTGCCAGCAGCTTGGGGACCTACGAGCAGTACTTC
D gene: -; J gene: TRBJ1-1; clone size: many; V gene: TRBV12-5; CDR3 protein: CASGSRSGENTEAFF; CDR3 DNA: TGTGCTAGTGGCTCCCGGAGTGGAGAGAACACTGAAGCTTTCTTT
D gene: -; J gene: TRBJ2-1; clone size: many; V gene: TRBV5-4; CDR3 protein: CASSPGGGVYNEQFF; CDR3 DNA: TGTGCCAGCAGCCCCGGAGGGGGCGTGTACAATGAGCAGTTCTTC
D gene: TRBD1; J gene: TRBJ1-6; clone size: many; V gene: TRBV11-2; CDR3 protein: CASSRGGGNSPLHF; CDR3 DNA: TGTGCCAGCAGCCGAGGGGGCGGGAATTCACCCCTCCACTTT
D gene: TRBD1; J gene: TRBJ1-2; clone size: many; V gene: TRBV29-1; CDR3 protein: CSVTATGTGYTF; CDR3 DNA: TGCAGCGTCACGGCGACAGGGACCGGCTACACCTTC
D gene: -; J gene: TRBJ2-7; clone size: many; V gene: TRBV11-2; CDR3 protein: CASSPVGGLYEQYF; CDR3 DNA: TGTGCCAGCAGCCCTGTGGGCGGACTCTACGAGCAGTACTTC
D gene: -; J gene: TRBJ2-2; clone size: many; V gene: TRBV27; CDR3 protein: CASSPHYTGELFF; CDR3 DNA: TGTGCCAGCAGTCCCCACTACACCGGGGAGCTGTTTTTT
D gene: -; J gene: TRBJ1-5; clone size: -; V gene: TRBV3-1; CDR3 protein: CASSQDGGHDQPQHF; CDR3 DNA: TGTGCCAGCAGCCAAGATGGAGGGCACGATCAGCCCCAGCATTTT
D gene: TRBD2; J gene: TRBJ2-1; clone size: -; V gene: TRBV20-1; CDR3 protein: CSAPRGTSGSNEQFF; CDR3 DNA: TGCAGTGCACCGAGGGGGACTAGCGGAAGCAATGAGCAGTTCTTC
D gene: TRBD2; J gene: TRBJ2-7; clone size: many; V gene: TRBV2; CDR3 protein: CASSAEGLAGAYEQYF; CDR3 DNA: TGTGCCAGCAGTGCCGAGGGACTAGCGGGGGCCTACGAGCAGTACTTC
D gene: -; J gene: TRBJ2-1; clone size: many; V gene: TRBV12-3/TRBV12-4; CDR3 protein: CASSSGPEDPYNEQFF; CDR3 DNA: TGTGCCAGCAGTTCCGGTCCCGAGGACCCCTACAATGAGCAGTTCTTC
D gene: -; J gene: TRBJ2-7; clone size: -; V gene: TRBV19; CDR3 protein: CASSIVEGYEQYF; CDR3 DNA: TGTGCCAGTAGTATTGTGGAGGGCTACGAGCAGTACTTC
D gene: -; J gene: TRBJ2-2; clone size: many; V gene: TRBV7-6; CDR3 protein: CASSLTLKTNTGELFF; CDR3 DNA: TGTGCCAGCAGCTTAACTCTGAAGACGAACACCGGGGAGCTGTTTTTT
D gene: -; J gene: TRBJ2-5; clone size: many; V gene: TRBV7-9; CDR3 protein: CASSLVLLQETQYF; CDR3 DNA: TGCGCCAGCAGCTTGGTACTACTACAAGAGACCCAGTACTTC
D gene: -; J gene: TRBJ2-5; clone size: -; V gene: TRBV5-5; CDR3 protein: CASEGGEETQYF; CDR3 DNA: TGTGCCAGCGAAGGGGGGGAAGAGACCCAGTACTTC
D gene: TRBD1; J gene: TRBJ1-6; clone size: many; V gene: TRBV20-1; CDR3 protein: CSARDLRGQGNSPLHF; CDR3 DNA: TGCAGTGCTAGAGATCTTCGTGGACAGGGAAATTCACCCCTCCACTTT
D gene: -; J gene: TRBJ2-1; clone size: few; V gene: TRBV7-2; CDR3 protein: CASSPRLYNEQFF; CDR3 DNA: TGTGCCAGCAGCCCCCGCCTCTACAATGAGCAGTTCTTC
D gene: -; J gene: TRBJ2-7; clone size: many; V gene: TRBV11-1; CDR3 protein: CASSPNPPLPRGGYEQYF; CDR3 DNA: TGTGCCAGCAGCCCCAACCCCCCCCTCCCAAGAGGCGGCTACGAGCAGTACTTC
D gene: -; J gene: TRBJ2-5; clone size: many; V gene: TRBV28; CDR3 protein: CASSSGLPEETQYF; CDR3 DNA: TGTGCCAGCAGTTCAGGCTTGCCGGAAGAGACCCAGTACTTC
D gene: -; J gene: TRBJ2-1; clone size: -; V gene: TRBV4-2; CDR3 protein: CASSQERLSYNEQFF; CDR3 DNA: TGTGCCAGCAGCCAAGAACGTTTGTCCTACAATGAGCAGTTCTTC
D gene: TRBD2; J gene: TRBJ2-6; clone size: many; V gene: TRBV4-2; CDR3 protein: CASSQGGSEVGANVLTF; CDR3 DNA: TGTGCCAGCAGCCAAGGCGGGAGTGAGGTTGGGGCCAACGTCCTGACTTTC
D gene: TRBD1; J gene: TRBJ1-1; clone size: many; V gene: TRBV10-1; CDR3 protein: CASREQGWSEAFF; CDR3 DNA: TGCGCCAGCAGGGAACAGGGGTGGTCCGAAGCTTTCTTT
D gene: TRBD2; J gene: TRBJ2-7; clone size: few; V gene: TRBV19; CDR3 protein: CASTAGPGYEQYF; CDR3 DNA: TGTGCCAGTACAGCGGGACCGGGCTACGAGCAGTACTTC
D gene: -; J gene: TRBJ2-3; clone size: many; V gene: TRBV29-1; CDR3 protein: CSVERGSGTDTQYF; CDR3 DNA: TGCAGCGTTGAAAGGGGCTCCGGCACAGATACGCAGTATTTT